This T cell receptor beta chain was captured by sequencing in a study of shared T cell receptors in the human thymus. Trimming pared 1 base from V and 6 bases from J, leaving 16 bases between. Germline assignment: CDR1 SGHVS and CDR2 FNYEAQ. This CDR3 is 17 amino acids long. This clone was seen a handful of times. Measured with immunoSEQ multiplex PCR; TCRdb has only the in-frame clones, and not every one. The top ten hold 0.0095% to 0.013% of the sample, which has hundreds of thousands of clones, approximately 83% seen once. The same data also contributed to another study, on human thymus T cells.

The TCR originated in a girl under two years old with a congenital heart defect. The sample consisted of thymocytes. The rearrangement joins TRBV7-6 to TRBJ1-6; D is unresolved. The CDR3 protein is CASSLVPHGSGNSPLHF. CDR3 bases: TGTGCCAGCAGCTTAGTCCCCCACGGGTCGGGTAATTCACCCCTCCACTTT.